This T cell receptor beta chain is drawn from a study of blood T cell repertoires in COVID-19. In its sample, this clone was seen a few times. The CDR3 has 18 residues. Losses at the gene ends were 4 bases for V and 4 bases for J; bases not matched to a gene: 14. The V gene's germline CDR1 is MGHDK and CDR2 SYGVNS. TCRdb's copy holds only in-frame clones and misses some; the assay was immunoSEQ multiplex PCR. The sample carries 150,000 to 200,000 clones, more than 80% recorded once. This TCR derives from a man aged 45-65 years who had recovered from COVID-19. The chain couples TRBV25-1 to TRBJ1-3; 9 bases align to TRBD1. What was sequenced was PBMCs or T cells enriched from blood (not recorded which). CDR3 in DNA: TGTGCCAGCAGTGCGAGTCTAGGACAGGGGCTTGTCGGAAACACCATATATTTT. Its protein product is CASSASLGQGLVGNTIYF.